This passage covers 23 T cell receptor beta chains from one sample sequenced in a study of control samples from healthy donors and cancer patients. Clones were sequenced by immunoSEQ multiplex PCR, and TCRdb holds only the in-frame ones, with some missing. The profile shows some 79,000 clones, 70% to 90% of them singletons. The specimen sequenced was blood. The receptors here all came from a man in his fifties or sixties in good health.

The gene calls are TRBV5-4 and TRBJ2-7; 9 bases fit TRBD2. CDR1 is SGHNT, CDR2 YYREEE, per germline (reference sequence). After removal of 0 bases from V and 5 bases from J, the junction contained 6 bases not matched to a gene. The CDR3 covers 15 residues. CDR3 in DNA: TGTGCCAGCAGCTTGGGACTAGCGGAGGGCCACGAGCAGTACTTC. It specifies CASSLGLAEGHEQYF.

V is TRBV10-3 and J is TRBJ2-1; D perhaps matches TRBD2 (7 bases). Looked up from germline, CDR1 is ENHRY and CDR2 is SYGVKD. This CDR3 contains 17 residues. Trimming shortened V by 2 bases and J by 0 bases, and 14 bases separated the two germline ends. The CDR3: CAISERGGYGSYNEQFF. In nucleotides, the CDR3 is TGTGCCATCAGTGAGAGGGGGGGCTATGGCTCCTACAATGAGCAGTTCTTC.

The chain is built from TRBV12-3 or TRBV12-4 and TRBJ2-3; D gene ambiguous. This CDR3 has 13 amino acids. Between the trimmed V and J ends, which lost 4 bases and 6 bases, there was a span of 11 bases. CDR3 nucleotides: TGTGCCAGCAGTTCTACGAGTCCCGATACGCAGTATTTT. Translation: CASSSTSPDTQYF.

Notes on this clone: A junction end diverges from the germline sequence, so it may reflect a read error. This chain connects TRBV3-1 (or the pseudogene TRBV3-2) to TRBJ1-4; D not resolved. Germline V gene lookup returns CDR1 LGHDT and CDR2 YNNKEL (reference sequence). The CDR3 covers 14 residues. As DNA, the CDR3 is TGTGCCAGCAGCCAAGAGGGTGTGTTCGAAAGACTGTTTTTT. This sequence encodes CASSQEGVFERLFF.

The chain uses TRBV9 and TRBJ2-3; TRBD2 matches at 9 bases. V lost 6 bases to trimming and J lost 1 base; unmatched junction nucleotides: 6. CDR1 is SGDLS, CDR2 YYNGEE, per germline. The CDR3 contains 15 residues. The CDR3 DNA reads TGTGCCAGCAATCTCGCGGGGGGGGGCACAGATACGCAGTATTTT. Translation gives CASNLAGGGTDTQYF. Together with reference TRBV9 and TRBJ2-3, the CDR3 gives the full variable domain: DSGVTQTPKHLITATGQRVTLRCSPRSGDLSVYWYQQSLDQGLQFLIQYYNGEERAKGNILERFSAQQFPDLHSELNLSSLELGDSALYFCASNLAGGGTDTQYFGPGTRLTVL.

The CDR3 coding sequence is TGTGCCAGCAGTGTCGGAAGGACCATGAACACTGAAGCTTTCTTT. This translates into CASSVGRTMNTEAFF. This rearrangement joins TRBV2 to TRBJ1-1; D uncertain. Germline V lookup: CDR1 SNHLY, CDR2 FYNNEI. The CDR3 spans 15 residues. Trimming pared 4 bases from V and 0 bases from J, leaving 12 bases between.

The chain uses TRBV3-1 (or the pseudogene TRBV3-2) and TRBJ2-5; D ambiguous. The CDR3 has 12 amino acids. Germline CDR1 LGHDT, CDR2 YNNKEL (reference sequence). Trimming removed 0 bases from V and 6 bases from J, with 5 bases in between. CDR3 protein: CASSQESKTQYF. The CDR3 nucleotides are TGTGCCAGCAGCCAAGAAAGCAAGACCCAGTACTTC.

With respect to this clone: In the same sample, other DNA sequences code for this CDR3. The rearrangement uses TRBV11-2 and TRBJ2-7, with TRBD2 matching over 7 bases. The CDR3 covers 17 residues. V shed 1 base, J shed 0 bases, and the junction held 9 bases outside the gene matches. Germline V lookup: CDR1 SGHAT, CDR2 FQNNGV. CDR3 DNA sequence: TGTGCCAGCAGCTTAGGACCGTGGAAGCGGGGCTCCTACGAGCAGTACTTC. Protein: CASSLGPWKRGSYEQYF.

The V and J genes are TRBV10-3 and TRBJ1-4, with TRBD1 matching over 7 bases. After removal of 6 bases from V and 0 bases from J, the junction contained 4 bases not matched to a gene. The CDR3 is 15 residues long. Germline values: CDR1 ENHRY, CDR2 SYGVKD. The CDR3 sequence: CAISKGQTTNEKLFF. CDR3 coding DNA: TGTGCCATCAGCAAGGGACAGACAACTAATGAAAAACTGTTTTTT.

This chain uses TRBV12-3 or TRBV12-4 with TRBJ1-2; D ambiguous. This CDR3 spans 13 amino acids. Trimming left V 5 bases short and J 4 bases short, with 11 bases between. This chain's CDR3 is CASSGALGYGYTF. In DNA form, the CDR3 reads TGTGCCAGCAGTGGAGCTCTCGGCTATGGCTACACCTTC.

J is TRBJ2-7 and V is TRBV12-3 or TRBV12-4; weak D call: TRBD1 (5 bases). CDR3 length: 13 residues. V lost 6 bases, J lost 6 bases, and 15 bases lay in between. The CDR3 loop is CASSPRSGLEQYF. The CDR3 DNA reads TGTGCCAGCAGCCCCAGATCAGGGCTCGAGCAGTACTTC.

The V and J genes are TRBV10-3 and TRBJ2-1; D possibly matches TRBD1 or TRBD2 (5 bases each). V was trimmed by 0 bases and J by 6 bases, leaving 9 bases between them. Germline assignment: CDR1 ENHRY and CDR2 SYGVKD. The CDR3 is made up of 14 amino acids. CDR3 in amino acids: CAISESRGPNEQFF. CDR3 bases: TGTGCCATCAGTGAGTCAAGGGGACCCAATGAGCAGTTCTTC.

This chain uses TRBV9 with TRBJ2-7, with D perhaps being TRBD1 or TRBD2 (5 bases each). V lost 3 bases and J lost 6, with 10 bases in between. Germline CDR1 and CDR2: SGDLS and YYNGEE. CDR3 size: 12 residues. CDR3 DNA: TGTGCCAGCAGCGCCGGGACGGGCGAGCAGTACTTC. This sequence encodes CASSAGTGEQYF.

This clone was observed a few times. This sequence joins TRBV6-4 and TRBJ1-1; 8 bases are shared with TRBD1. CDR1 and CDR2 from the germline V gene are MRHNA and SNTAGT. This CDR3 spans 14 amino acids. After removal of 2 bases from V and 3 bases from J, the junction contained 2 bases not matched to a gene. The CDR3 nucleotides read TGTGCCAGCAGTGACCCGGACAGGGACACTGAAGCTTTCTTT. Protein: CASSDPDRDTEAFF.

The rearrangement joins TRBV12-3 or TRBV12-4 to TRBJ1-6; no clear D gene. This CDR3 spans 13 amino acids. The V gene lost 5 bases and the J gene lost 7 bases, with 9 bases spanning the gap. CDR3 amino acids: CASSPLWNSPLHF. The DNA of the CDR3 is TGTGCCAGCAGTCCACTCTGGAATTCACCCCTCCACTTT.

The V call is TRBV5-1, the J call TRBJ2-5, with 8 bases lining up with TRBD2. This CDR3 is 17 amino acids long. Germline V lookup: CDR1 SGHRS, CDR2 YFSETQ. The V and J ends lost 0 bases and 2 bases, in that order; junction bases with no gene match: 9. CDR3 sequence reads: CASSLVASGGTQETQYF. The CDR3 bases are TGCGCCAGCAGCTTGGTGGCGAGCGGGGGAACACAAGAGACCCAGTACTTC.

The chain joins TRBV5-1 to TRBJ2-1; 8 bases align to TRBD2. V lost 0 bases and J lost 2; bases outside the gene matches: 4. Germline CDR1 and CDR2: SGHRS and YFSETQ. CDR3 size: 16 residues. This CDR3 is CASSLEPGLAYNEQFF. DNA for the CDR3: TGCGCCAGCAGCTTGGAACCGGGACTAGCCTACAATGAGCAGTTCTTC.

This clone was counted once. CDR3 DNA sequence: TGTGCCAGCAAAGTAGCGGGGGACGGAACAGATACGCAGTATTTT. This gives the protein CASKVAGDGTDTQYF. The gene calls are TRBV7-3 and TRBJ2-3; 9 bases match TRBD2. CDR1 and CDR2 (germline): SGHTA, FQGTGA. V shed 7 bases and J 3 bases; nucleotides not matched to a gene: 8. This CDR3 spans 15 amino acids.

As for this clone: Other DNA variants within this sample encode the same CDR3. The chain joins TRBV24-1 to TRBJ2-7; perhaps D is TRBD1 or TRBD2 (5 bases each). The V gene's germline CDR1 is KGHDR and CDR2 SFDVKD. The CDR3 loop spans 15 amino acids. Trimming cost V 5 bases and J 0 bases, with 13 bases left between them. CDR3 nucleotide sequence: TGTGCCACCAGTGCCCCGGGACGGAGCTCCTACGAGCAGTACTTC. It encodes CATSAPGRSSYEQYF.

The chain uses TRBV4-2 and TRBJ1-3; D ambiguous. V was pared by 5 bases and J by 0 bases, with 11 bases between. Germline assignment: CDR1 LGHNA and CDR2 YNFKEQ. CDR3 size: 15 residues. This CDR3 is CASSFELSSGNTIYF. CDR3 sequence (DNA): TGTGCCAGCAGCTTTGAACTTAGCTCTGGAAACACCATATATTTT.

Written as DNA, the CDR3 is TGTGCCAGTATGAGATTCCGTCAGGGCTTCAGCGAAGCTTTCTTT. It codes for CASMRFRQGFSEAFF. V usage is TRBV19 and J usage is TRBJ1-1, with D perhaps matching TRBD1 (5 bases). Per the germline V gene, CDR1 is LNHDA and CDR2 is SQIVND (reference sequence). The CDR3 consists of 15 residues. Between the trimmed V and J ends, which lost 7 bases and 8 bases, there was a span of 23 bases.

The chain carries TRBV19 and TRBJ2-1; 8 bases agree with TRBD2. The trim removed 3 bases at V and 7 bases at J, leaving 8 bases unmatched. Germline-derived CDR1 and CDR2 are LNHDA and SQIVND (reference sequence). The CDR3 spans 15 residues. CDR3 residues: CASSISGGPVNEQFF. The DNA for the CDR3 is TGTGCCAGTAGTATTTCGGGGGGGCCGGTGAATGAGCAGTTCTTC. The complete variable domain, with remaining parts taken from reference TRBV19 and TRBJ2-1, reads DGGITQSPKYLFRKEGQNVTLSCEQNLNHDAMYWYRQDPGQGLRLIYYSQIVNDFQKGDIAEGYSVSREKKESFPLTVTSAQKNPTAFYLCASSISGGPVNEQFFGPGTRLTVL.

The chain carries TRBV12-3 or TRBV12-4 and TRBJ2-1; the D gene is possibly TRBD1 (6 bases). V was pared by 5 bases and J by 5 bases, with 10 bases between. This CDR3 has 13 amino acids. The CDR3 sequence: CASSGTLNNEQFF. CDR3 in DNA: TGTGCCAGCAGTGGGACACTAAACAATGAGCAGTTCTTC.